This is a list of T cell receptor beta chains from one sample in a study of shared clonotypes between healthy human individuals. Repertoires were generated with immunoSEQ multiplex PCR, while TCRdb's copy carries only in-frame clones and drops some. The sample carries approximately 2,200,000 clones, roughly 91% recorded once. The sequencing input was naive CD8+ T cells from PBMCs. The receptors shown here come from a young man in good health. Some clones in this sample may be carry-over from other donors' samples. Each CDR3 is given with its conserved first and last residue. D genes are given only for firm matches. Expanded clones are given a class, and other clones once, few, many or no size at all.

J gene: TRBJ2-7; V gene: TRBV6-5; D gene: -; clone size: -; CDR3 DNA: TGTGCCAGCAGTATCGGTCAAGGCTCTACATGGAAAAAGTACTTC; CDR3 protein: CASSIGQGSTWKKYF
J gene: TRBJ2-2; V gene: TRBV4-1; D gene: -; clone size: -; CDR3 DNA: TGCGCCAGCAGCCAATTCTCCTCTGCCGGGGAGCTGTTTTTT; CDR3 protein: CASSQFSSAGELFF
J gene: TRBJ1-5; V gene: TRBV28; D gene: TRBD1; clone size: once; CDR3 DNA: TGTGCCAGCACCTCTACAGGGGCCAGCAATCAGCCCCAGCATTTT; CDR3 protein: CASTSTGASNQPQHF
J gene: TRBJ2-5; V gene: TRBV28; D gene: TRBD1; clone size: -; CDR3 DNA: TGTGCCAGCAGCCCCGGGACAGGTCCCCAAGAGACCCAGTACTTC; CDR3 protein: CASSPGTGPQETQYF
J gene: TRBJ2-7; V gene: TRBV13; D gene: TRBD1; clone size: -; CDR3 DNA: TGTGCCAGCAGCTTCGACAGGACAGGATCCTACGAGCAGTACTTC; CDR3 protein: CASSFDRTGSYEQYF
J gene: TRBJ1-1; V gene: TRBV27; D gene: -; clone size: once; CDR3 DNA: TGTGCCAGCAGTTTTATTGGTGGACTTGCTGAAGCTTTCTTT; CDR3 protein: CASSFIGGLAEAFF
J gene: TRBJ1-2; V gene: TRBV7-9; D gene: -; clone size: -; CDR3 DNA: TGTGCCAGCAGCTTAGTGTTTTCTCGGGCAGAATCTAACTATGGCTACACCTTC; CDR3 protein: CASSLVFSRAESNYGYTF
J gene: TRBJ2-2; V gene: TRBV7-2; D gene: -; clone size: -; CDR3 DNA: TGTGCCAGCAGCTACCTTGCCGGGGTTACCGGGGAGCTGTTTTTT; CDR3 protein: CASSYLAGVTGELFF
J gene: TRBJ1-1; V gene: TRBV4-1; D gene: -; clone size: -; CDR3 DNA: TGCGCCAGCAGCCCGGTCGGGGGGGTGCCTGAAGCTTTCTTT; CDR3 protein: CASSPVGGVPEAFF
J gene: TRBJ2-1; V gene: TRBV6-5; D gene: -; clone size: -; CDR3 DNA: TGTGCCAGCAGTACGGGACCGCTCAATGAGCAGTTCTTC; CDR3 protein: CASSTGPLNEQFF
J gene: TRBJ2-1; V gene: TRBV18; D gene: TRBD2; clone size: -; CDR3 DNA: TGTGCCAGCTCACCTACGGGAGGGTCCTACAATGAGCAGTTCTTC; CDR3 protein: CASSPTGGSYNEQFF
J gene: TRBJ2-3; V gene: TRBV5-3; D gene: TRBD2; clone size: -; CDR3 DNA: TGTGCCAGAAGTATCGGGACTAGCGGGATGAAAAGGGTGGCAGATACGCAGTATTTT; CDR3 protein: CARSIGTSGMKRVADTQYF
J gene: TRBJ1-1; V gene: TRBV7-6; D gene: TRBD1; clone size: -; CDR3 DNA: TGTGCCAGCAGCCCCGGGACAGGGGGCACTGAAGCTTTCTTT; CDR3 protein: CASSPGTGGTEAFF
J gene: TRBJ1-2; V gene: TRBV28; D gene: -; clone size: few; CDR3 DNA: TGTGCCAGCAGCCTAGTGTCGGGCTATGGCTACACCTTC; CDR3 protein: CASSLVSGYGYTF
J gene: TRBJ2-5; V gene: TRBV7-9; D gene: TRBD1; clone size: -; CDR3 DNA: TGTGCCAGCAGCTTTCCTCGACAGGGGGCTTGGGAGACCCAGTACTTC; CDR3 protein: CASSFPRQGAWETQYF
J gene: TRBJ2-7; V gene: TRBV4-2; D gene: -; clone size: -; CDR3 DNA: TGTGCCAGCAGCCAAGATTCAGGTTACGTGGGAATGAACATGGGCGAGCAGTACTTC; CDR3 protein: CASSQDSGYVGMNMGEQYF
J gene: TRBJ1-3; V gene: TRBV4-1; D gene: TRBD1; clone size: -; CDR3 DNA: TGCGCCAGCAGCCTGACGGACAGGACTGGAAACACCATATATTTT; CDR3 protein: CASSLTDRTGNTIYF
J gene: TRBJ2-7; V gene: TRBV27; D gene: -; clone size: -; CDR3 DNA: TGTGCCAGCAGCCACCAGCCGGACGAGCAGTACTTC; CDR3 protein: CASSHQPDEQYF
J gene: TRBJ1-2; V gene: TRBV7-2; D gene: -; clone size: -; CDR3 DNA: TGTGCCAGCAGCTTAGTTGCGGCTGATGGTGGCTACACCTTC; CDR3 protein: CASSLVAADGGYTF
J gene: TRBJ1-3; V gene: TRBV28; D gene: -; clone size: -; CDR3 DNA: TGTGCCAGCTTAAGTGGGGGAAACACCATATATTTT; CDR3 protein: CASLSGGNTIYF
J gene: TRBJ2-7; V gene: TRBV5-1; D gene: -; clone size: once; CDR3 DNA: TGCGCCAGCAGCTTGGTTTTCGGATCTCCCTCCTACGAGCAGTACTTC; CDR3 protein: CASSLVFGSPSYEQYF
J gene: TRBJ2-7; V gene: TRBV5-8; D gene: -; clone size: -; CDR3 DNA: TGTGCCAGCAGCCAGGATATCTCCTACGAGCAGTACTTC; CDR3 protein: CASSQDISYEQYF
J gene: TRBJ2-3; V gene: TRBV9; D gene: -; clone size: -; CDR3 DNA: TGTGCCAGCAGCGTAGTTGGTTGGGGGGGCCCAGATACGCAGTATTTT; CDR3 protein: CASSVVGWGGPDTQYF
J gene: TRBJ2-3; V gene: TRBV9; D gene: -; clone size: -; CDR3 DNA: TGTGCCAGCAGCGTAGCGGGCGGGATCACAGATACGCAGTATTTT; CDR3 protein: CASSVAGGITDTQYF
J gene: TRBJ2-2; V gene: TRBV27; D gene: TRBD2; clone size: -; CDR3 DNA: TGTGCCAGCAGTTTATATCAAGCGGGAGGCGCCGGGGAGCTGTTTTTT; CDR3 protein: CASSLYQAGGAGELFF
J gene: TRBJ1-2; V gene: TRBV4-1; D gene: -; clone size: -; CDR3 DNA: TGCGCCAGCAGCCAAGAAAGAGGCCTCTATGGCTACACCTTC; CDR3 protein: CASSQERGLYGYTF
J gene: TRBJ2-1; V gene: TRBV6-5; D gene: -; clone size: -; CDR3 DNA: TGTGCCAGCAGTTACTCTAGGAGTGGCCTATGGGATGAGCAGTTCTTC; CDR3 protein: CASSYSRSGLWDEQFF
J gene: TRBJ1-1; V gene: TRBV27; D gene: -; clone size: -; CDR3 DNA: TGTGCCAGCAGTCCCCTCGGGGGGCGCACTGAAGCTTTCTTT; CDR3 protein: CASSPLGGRTEAFF
J gene: TRBJ1-1; V gene: TRBV19; D gene: -; clone size: once; CDR3 DNA: TGTGCCAGTACGAGCCGGGACCTGAACACTGAAGCTTTCTTT; CDR3 protein: CASTSRDLNTEAFF
J gene: TRBJ2-1; V gene: TRBV5-8; D gene: TRBD2; clone size: -; CDR3 DNA: TGTGCCAGCAGCTTGGCAGCCCAAGGACTAGCCGGGAACGATGAGCAGTTCTTC; CDR3 protein: CASSLAAQGLAGNDEQFF
J gene: TRBJ1-4; V gene: TRBV6-1; D gene: -; clone size: once; CDR3 DNA: TGTGCCAGCGGGTTCTGGAGAAATGAAAAACTGTTTTTT; CDR3 protein: CASGFWRNEKLFF
J gene: TRBJ2-2; V gene: TRBV4-1; D gene: TRBD2; clone size: -; CDR3 DNA: TGCGCCAGCCGAAGGAGCGGGAGTTACCCCGGGGAGCTGTTTTTT; CDR3 protein: CASRRSGSYPGELFF
J gene: TRBJ2-1; V gene: TRBV13; D gene: TRBD2; clone size: -; CDR3 DNA: TGTGCCAGCAGCCCAGGGTCGGGAGGCTCCTACAATGAGCAGTTCTTC; CDR3 protein: CASSPGSGGSYNEQFF
J gene: TRBJ1-5; V gene: TRBV10-3; D gene: -; clone size: -; CDR3 DNA: TGTGCCATCCAACCAGGCCCGGATCAGCCCCAGCATTTT; CDR3 protein: CAIQPGPDQPQHF
J gene: TRBJ2-7; V gene: TRBV27; D gene: TRBD1; clone size: once; CDR3 DNA: TGTGCCAGCAGTTTACTGACAGGGGATACCTACGAGCAGTACTTC; CDR3 protein: CASSLLTGDTYEQYF
J gene: TRBJ2-7; V gene: TRBV6-5; D gene: -; clone size: -; CDR3 DNA: TGTGCCAGCAGCTATACGATTGGCTCCTACGAGCAGTACTTC; CDR3 protein: CASSYTIGSYEQYF
J gene: TRBJ2-7; V gene: TRBV4-1; D gene: TRBD2; clone size: -; CDR3 DNA: TGCGCCAGCAGCCAACAAGCGGGAGCGTCCTACGAGCAGTACTTC; CDR3 protein: CASSQQAGASYEQYF
J gene: TRBJ2-7; V gene: TRBV13; D gene: -; clone size: -; CDR3 DNA: TGTGCCAGCGGCTCGGGCGGCTACGAGCAGTACTTC; CDR3 protein: CASGSGGYEQYF
J gene: TRBJ2-7; V gene: TRBV28; D gene: -; clone size: -; CDR3 DNA: TGTGCCAGCAGTTTACCCCCCCCGAGCGGGCTATACGAGCAGTACTTC; CDR3 protein: CASSLPPPSGLYEQYF
J gene: TRBJ2-7; V gene: TRBV2; D gene: TRBD2; clone size: -; CDR3 DNA: TGTGCCAGCCGATCTAGCGGTTATAGCTCCTACGAGCAGTACTTC; CDR3 protein: CASRSSGYSSYEQYF
J gene: TRBJ2-1; V gene: TRBV14; D gene: TRBD2; clone size: -; CDR3 DNA: TGTGCCAGCAGCCAAGTGCCCTTCGGACTAGCCGCCGGCAGCGGGCAGTTCTTC; CDR3 protein: CASSQVPFGLAAGSGQFF
J gene: TRBJ2-2; V gene: TRBV7-9; D gene: -; clone size: once; CDR3 DNA: TGTGCCAGCAGCTCCCAGGACTTTTCCACCGGGGAGCTGTTTTTT; CDR3 protein: CASSSQDFSTGELFF
J gene: TRBJ2-7; V gene: TRBV19; D gene: TRBD1; clone size: -; CDR3 DNA: TGTGCCAGTAGTATGGACAGGGGGATCTCCTACGAGCAGTACTTC; CDR3 protein: CASSMDRGISYEQYF
J gene: TRBJ2-7; V gene: TRBV4-3; D gene: TRBD2; clone size: -; CDR3 DNA: TGCGCCAGCAGCCAAGGACTAGCGGGGAACTACGAGCAGTACTTC; CDR3 protein: CASSQGLAGNYEQYF
J gene: TRBJ2-3; V gene: TRBV19; D gene: TRBD2; clone size: -; CDR3 DNA: TGTGCCAGTAGTATAGAACCAGCGGGAGATGAGTATTTT; CDR3 protein: CASSIEPAGDEYF
J gene: TRBJ2-1; V gene: TRBV5-1; D gene: TRBD2; clone size: -; CDR3 DNA: TGCGCCAGCAGCCAAGTAGCGGGAGGGCTCTACAATGAGCAGTTCTTC; CDR3 protein: CASSQVAGGLYNEQFF
J gene: TRBJ2-7; V gene: TRBV6-5; D gene: -; clone size: -; CDR3 DNA: TGTGCCAGCAAAGCGAAGGGGTGGATCGAGCAGTACTTC; CDR3 protein: CASKAKGWIEQYF
J gene: TRBJ2-1; V gene: TRBV29-1; D gene: TRBD2; clone size: once; CDR3 DNA: TGCAGCGTTGAGGGACTAGCGGGGAAGTCCTACAATGAGCAGTTCTTC; CDR3 protein: CSVEGLAGKSYNEQFF
J gene: TRBJ2-6; V gene: TRBV2; D gene: -; clone size: -; CDR3 DNA: TGTGCCAGCAGTGAAGTCACAGGGTATTCTGGGGCCAACGTCCTGACTTTC; CDR3 protein: CASSEVTGYSGANVLTF
J gene: TRBJ2-7; V gene: TRBV5-6; D gene: -; clone size: -; CDR3 DNA: TGTGCCAGCAGCTCTGACGAGGGTGACGAGCAGTACTTC; CDR3 protein: CASSSDEGDEQYF
J gene: TRBJ2-7; V gene: TRBV28; D gene: -; clone size: -; CDR3 DNA: TGTGCCAGCAACACACCCGCGAGCTCCTACGAGCAGTACTTC; CDR3 protein: CASNTPASSYEQYF
J gene: TRBJ2-7; V gene: TRBV6-1; D gene: -; clone size: -; CDR3 DNA: TGTGCCAGCAAGGTATGGGACAATGGCTACGAGCAGTACTTC; CDR3 protein: CASKVWDNGYEQYF
J gene: TRBJ1-1; V gene: TRBV28; D gene: -; clone size: -; CDR3 DNA: TGTGCCAGCAGTCCACCACCAGTGGTCCTGAACACTGAAGCTTTCTTT; CDR3 protein: CASSPPPVVLNTEAFF
J gene: TRBJ2-3; V gene: TRBV6-6; D gene: -; clone size: -; CDR3 DNA: TGTGCCAGCAGTTACTCCTGGACTCGCGCAGATACGCAGTATTTT; CDR3 protein: CASSYSWTRADTQYF
J gene: TRBJ2-7; V gene: TRBV5-8; D gene: TRBD2; clone size: -; CDR3 DNA: TGTGCCAGCAGCTTGGATCTAGCGGGAGCCTCCTACGAGCAGTACTTC; CDR3 protein: CASSLDLAGASYEQYF
J gene: TRBJ2-5; V gene: TRBV27; D gene: TRBD2; clone size: -; CDR3 DNA: TGTGCCAGCAGTTTAACGTGGCTAGCGGGAGCTCGGGAGACCCAGTACTTC; CDR3 protein: CASSLTWLAGARETQYF
J gene: TRBJ2-1; V gene: TRBV7-3; D gene: TRBD2; clone size: -; CDR3 DNA: TGTGCCAGCACCCCCACAGGCGGGGGTTACAATGAGCAGTTCTTC; CDR3 protein: CASTPTGGGYNEQFF
J gene: TRBJ2-3; V gene: TRBV5-6; D gene: TRBD2; clone size: -; CDR3 DNA: TGTGCCAGCAGCTTGGAAGCGGGAGTTCTTACTACGCAGTATTTT; CDR3 protein: CASSLEAGVLTTQYF
J gene: TRBJ1-5; V gene: TRBV19; D gene: TRBD1; clone size: -; CDR3 DNA: TGTGCCAGTAGCACGCCGATGGGGACAGCTAGCAATCAGCCCCAGCATTTT; CDR3 protein: CASSTPMGTASNQPQHF
J gene: TRBJ2-7; V gene: TRBV11-1; D gene: -; clone size: -; CDR3 DNA: TGTGCCAGCAGCTTTTCCGGCCCTTGGGAGGAGGATACCTACGAGCAGTACTTC; CDR3 protein: CASSFSGPWEEDTYEQYF